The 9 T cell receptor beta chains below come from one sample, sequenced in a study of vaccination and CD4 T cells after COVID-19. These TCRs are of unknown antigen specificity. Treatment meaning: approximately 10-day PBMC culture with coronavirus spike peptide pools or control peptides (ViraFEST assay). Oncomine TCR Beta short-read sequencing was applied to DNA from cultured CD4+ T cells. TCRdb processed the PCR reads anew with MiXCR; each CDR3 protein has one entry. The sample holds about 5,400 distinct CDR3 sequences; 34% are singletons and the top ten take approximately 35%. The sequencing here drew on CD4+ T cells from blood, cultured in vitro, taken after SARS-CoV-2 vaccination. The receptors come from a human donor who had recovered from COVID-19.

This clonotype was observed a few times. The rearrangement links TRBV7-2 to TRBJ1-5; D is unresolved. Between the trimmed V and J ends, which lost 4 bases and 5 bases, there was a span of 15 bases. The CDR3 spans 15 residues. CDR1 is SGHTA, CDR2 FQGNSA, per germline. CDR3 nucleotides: TGTGCCAGCAGCTCCGGCAGTAGGGCCTATCAGCCCCAGCATTTT. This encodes CASSSGSRAYQPQHF.

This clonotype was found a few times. In nucleotides, the CDR3 is TGTGCCAGCAGTGAAGACAGGGGGAACTATGGCTACACCTTC. Its translation is CASSEDRGNYGYTF. V gene TRBV6-1 combines with J gene TRBJ1-2, with 8 positions matching TRBD1. Germline V lookup: CDR1 MNHNS, CDR2 SASEGT. The CDR3 totals 14 residues. V shed 1 base and J 2 bases; nucleotides not matched to a gene: 0.

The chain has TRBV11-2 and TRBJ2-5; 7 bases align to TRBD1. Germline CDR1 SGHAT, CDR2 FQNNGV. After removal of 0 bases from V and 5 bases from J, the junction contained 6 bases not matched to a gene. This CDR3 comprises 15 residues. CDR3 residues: CASSLDGSGGETQYF. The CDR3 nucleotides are TGTGCCAGCAGCTTAGATGGATCAGGGGGTGAGACCCAGTACTTC.

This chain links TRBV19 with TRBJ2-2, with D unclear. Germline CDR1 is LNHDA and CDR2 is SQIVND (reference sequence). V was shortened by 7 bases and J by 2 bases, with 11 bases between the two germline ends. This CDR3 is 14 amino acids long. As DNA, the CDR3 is TGTGCCAGTACCATGACAAGCAACACCGGGGAGCTGTTTTTT. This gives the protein CASTMTSNTGELFF.

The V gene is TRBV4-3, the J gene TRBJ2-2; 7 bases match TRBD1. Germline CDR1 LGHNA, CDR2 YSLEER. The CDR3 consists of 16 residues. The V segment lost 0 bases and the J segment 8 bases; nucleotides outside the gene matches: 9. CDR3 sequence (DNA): TGCGCCAGCAGCCAAGACCCGGGGCAGGGGGAAGGGGAGCTGTTTTTT. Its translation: CASSQDPGQGEGELFF.

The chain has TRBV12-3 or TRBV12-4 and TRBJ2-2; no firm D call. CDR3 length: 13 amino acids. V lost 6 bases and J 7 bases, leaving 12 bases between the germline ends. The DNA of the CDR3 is TGTGCCAGCAGCCCCGAGATGGTCGGGGAGCTGTTTTTT. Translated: CASSPEMVGELFF.

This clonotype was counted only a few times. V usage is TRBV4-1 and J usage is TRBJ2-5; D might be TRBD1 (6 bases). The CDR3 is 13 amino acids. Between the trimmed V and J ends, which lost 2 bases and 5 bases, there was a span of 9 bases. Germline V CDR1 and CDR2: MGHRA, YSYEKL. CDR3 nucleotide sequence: TGCGCCAGCAGCCAATACAGGGTTGAGACCCAGTACTTC. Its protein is CASSQYRVETQYF.

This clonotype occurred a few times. DNA for the CDR3: TGTGCCAGCAGTATAGGACAAACCCGCAATCAGCCCCAGCATTTT. Translation: CASSIGQTRNQPQHF. V gene TRBV2 combines with J gene TRBJ1-5; D might be TRBD1 (5 bases). The CDR3 covers 15 residues. Germline CDR1 is SNHLY and CDR2 is FYNNEI. The V gene lost 5 bases and the J gene lost 2 bases, with 13 bases spanning the gap.

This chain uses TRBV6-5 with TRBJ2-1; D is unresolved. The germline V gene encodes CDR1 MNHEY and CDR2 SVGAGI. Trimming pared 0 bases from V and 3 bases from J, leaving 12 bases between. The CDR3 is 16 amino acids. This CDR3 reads CASSYSGGSFYNEQFF. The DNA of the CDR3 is TGTGCCAGCAGTTACTCGGGCGGAAGCTTCTACAATGAGCAGTTCTTC.